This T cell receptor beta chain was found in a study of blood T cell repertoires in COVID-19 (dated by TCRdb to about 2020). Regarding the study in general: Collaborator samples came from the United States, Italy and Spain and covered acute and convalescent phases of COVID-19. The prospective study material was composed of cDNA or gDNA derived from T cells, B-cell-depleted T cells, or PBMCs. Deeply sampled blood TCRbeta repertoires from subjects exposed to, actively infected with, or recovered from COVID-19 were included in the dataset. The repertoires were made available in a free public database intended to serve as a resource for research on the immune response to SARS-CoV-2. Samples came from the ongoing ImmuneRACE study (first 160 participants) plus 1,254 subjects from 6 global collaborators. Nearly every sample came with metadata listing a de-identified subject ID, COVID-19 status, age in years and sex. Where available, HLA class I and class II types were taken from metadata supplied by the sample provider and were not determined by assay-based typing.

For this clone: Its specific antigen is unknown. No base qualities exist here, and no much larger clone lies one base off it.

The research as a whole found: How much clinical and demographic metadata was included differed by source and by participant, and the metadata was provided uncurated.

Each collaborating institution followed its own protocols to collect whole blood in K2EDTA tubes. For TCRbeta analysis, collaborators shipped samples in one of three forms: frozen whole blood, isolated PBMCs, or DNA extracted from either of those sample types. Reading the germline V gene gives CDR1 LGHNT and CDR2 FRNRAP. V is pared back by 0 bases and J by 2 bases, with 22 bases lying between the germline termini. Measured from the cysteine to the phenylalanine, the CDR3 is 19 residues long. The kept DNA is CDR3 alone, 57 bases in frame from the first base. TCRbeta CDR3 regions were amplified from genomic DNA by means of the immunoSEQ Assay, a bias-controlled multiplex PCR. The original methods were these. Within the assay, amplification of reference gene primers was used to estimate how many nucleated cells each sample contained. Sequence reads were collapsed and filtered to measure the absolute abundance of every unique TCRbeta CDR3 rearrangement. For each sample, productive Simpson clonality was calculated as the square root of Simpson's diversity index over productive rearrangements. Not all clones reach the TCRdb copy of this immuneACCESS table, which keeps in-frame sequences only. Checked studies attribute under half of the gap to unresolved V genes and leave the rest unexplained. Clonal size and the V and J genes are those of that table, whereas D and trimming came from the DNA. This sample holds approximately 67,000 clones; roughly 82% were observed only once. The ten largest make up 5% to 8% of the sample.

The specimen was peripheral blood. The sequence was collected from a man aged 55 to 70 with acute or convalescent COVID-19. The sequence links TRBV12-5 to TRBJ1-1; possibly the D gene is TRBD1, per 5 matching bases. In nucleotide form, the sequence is TGTGCTAGTGGTTTGGTAACCCAAGGCGGGGGGAAATTAAACACTGAAGCTTTCTTT. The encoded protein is CASGLVTQGGGKLNTEAFF. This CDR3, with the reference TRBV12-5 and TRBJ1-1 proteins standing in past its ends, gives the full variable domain DARVTQTPRHKVTEMGQEVTMRCQPILGHNTVFWYRQTMMQGLELLAYFRNRAPLDDSGMPKDRFSAEMPDATLATLKIQPSEPRDSAVYFCASGLVTQGGGKLNTEAFFGQGTRLTVV.